This T cell receptor beta chain was recovered during a study of OX40 agonist ivuxolimab in advanced cancers. Overall study: The group had a mean age of around 60 years, ranged from about 20 to 80, and was 82.7% male. Findings and limits, study-wide: Expansion of clones was among the lowest in partial responders at 0.1-3.0 mg/kg.

Here immunoSEQ multiplex PCR was the method, and the copy in TCRdb shows in-frame clones only, minus some. Here the sample spans 50,000 to 70,000 clones, about nine tenths being singletons. In regard to this clone: Its antigen is as yet unknown.

There are 11 residues in the CDR3. Germline loops: CDR1 MNHNS, CDR2 SASEGT. Trimming stripped 8 bases from V and 5 bases from J, with 9 bases between. Here the sequenced sample was CD4+ or CD8+ T cells sorted from blood, taken in a trial of the OX40 agonist ivuxolimab. The genes are TRBV6-1 and TRBJ2-5; D is possibly TRBD2 (5 bases). This receptor was identified in an adult with an advanced solid tumor such as melanoma, head and neck, liver or kidney cancer. CDR3 sequence: CASAWRETQYF. The CDR3 region has the DNA TGTGCCAGCGCCTGGAGGGAGACCCAGTACTTC.